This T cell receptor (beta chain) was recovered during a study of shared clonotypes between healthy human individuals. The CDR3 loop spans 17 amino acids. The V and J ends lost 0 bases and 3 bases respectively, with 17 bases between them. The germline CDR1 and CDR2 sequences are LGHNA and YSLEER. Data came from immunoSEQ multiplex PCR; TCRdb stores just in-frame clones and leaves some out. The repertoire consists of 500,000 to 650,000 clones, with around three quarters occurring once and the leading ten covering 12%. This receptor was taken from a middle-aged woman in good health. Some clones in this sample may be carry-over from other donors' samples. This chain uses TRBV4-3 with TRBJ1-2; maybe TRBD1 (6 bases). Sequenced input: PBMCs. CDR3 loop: CASSQEGVGQTYYGYTF. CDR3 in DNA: TGCGCCAGCAGCCAAGAAGGTGTAGGACAGACCTACTATGGCTACACCTTC.